This T cell receptor (beta chain) was identified during a study of blood T cell repertoires in COVID-19. In the study's own analysis: Scientists estimated how many nucleated cells there were by amplifying reference gene primers. TCRdb's table, derived via immunoSEQ multiplex PCR, lists solely in-frame clones and lacks some. V, J and clone size are those of that table, while D and trimming were read from the DNA. The data show 20,000 to 25,000 clones, with 87% seen just once and approximately 9.5% held by the top ten. V lost 1 base and J lost 2; bases outside the gene matches: 7. CDR1 is GTSNPN, CDR2 SVGIG, per germline (reference sequence). There are 16 residues in the CDR3.

The chain couples TRBV30 to TRBJ2-7, with 11 bases identical to TRBD2. The TCR was taken from a human donor with active COVID-19. The donor label of this sample is uncertain. The specimen sequenced was peripheral blood. The CDR3 nucleotides read TGTGCCTGGAGTGCGAGGACTAGCGGGCCTACCTACGAGCAGTACTTC. Translating gives CAWSARTSGPTYEQYF.